The T cell receptor beta chain described here comes from a study of T cells in narcolepsy. Across the whole study: Healthy controls were enrolled alongside patients with narcolepsy type 1 or type 2.

On this clone: Antigen: not known.

General study results and limits: Comparing one patient's CSF and blood CD4+ clonotypes highlighted HCRT- and TRIB2-specific autoreactive clonotypes. No autoreactive T cell clone sequences appeared in some memory CD4+ repertoires. Reportedly, autoreactive clonotypes were serially detected in patients' blood but not controls'.

The table came from immunoSEQ multiplex PCR; TCRdb's copy has only in-frame clones and leaves some out. Counted here are roughly 27,000 clones, roughly nine tenths occurring once; the ten biggest clones make up 1.1%. The V gene end was trimmed by 9 bases and the J gene end by 1 base; junction bases not matched to a gene: 6. CDR3 length: 14 amino acids. Per germline, CDR1 LNHDA and CDR2 SQIVND (reference sequence). Sequenced material: CD45RA- memory CD4+ T cells from PBMCs. The J gene is TRBJ1-5, the V gene TRBV19; 7 positions agree with TRBD1. This sequence was found in a human donor with narcolepsy. CDR3 amino acids: CASTGALSNQPQHF. The CDR3 DNA sequence: TGTGCCAGCACAGGGGCCCTGAGCAATCAGCCCCAGCATTTT.